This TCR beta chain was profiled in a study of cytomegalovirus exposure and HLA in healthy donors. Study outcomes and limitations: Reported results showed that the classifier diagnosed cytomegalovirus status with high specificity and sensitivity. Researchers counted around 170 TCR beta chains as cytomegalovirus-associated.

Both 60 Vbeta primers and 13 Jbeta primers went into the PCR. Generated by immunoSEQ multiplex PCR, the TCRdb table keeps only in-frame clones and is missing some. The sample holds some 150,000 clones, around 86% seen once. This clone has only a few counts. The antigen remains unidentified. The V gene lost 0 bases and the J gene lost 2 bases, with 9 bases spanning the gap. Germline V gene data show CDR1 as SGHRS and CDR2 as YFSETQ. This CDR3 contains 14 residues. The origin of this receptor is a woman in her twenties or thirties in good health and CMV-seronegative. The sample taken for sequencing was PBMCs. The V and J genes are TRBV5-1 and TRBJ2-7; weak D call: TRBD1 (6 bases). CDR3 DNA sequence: TGCGCCAGCAGCTTGGAAGGGACAACCTACGAGCAGTACTTC. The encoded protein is CASSLEGTTYEQYF.